The present entry profiles one T cell receptor (beta chain) with its context. The antigen is not known. Use of 60 Vbeta and 13 Jbeta primers characterized the PCR. Clones were read by immunoSEQ multiplex PCR, and TCRdb kept only the in-frame ones, dropping some. The sample contains 130,000 to 150,000 clones, roughly 80% of which appear only once. This record comes from a study of cytomegalovirus exposure and HLA in healthy donors. Overall study: From donors who were HLA-typed, an early data release held 80 million to 85 million unique TCRs.

Findings and limits, study-wide: The productive fraction for most TCR beta V segments was about 87% or about 30% in an earlier analysis. What TCR beta sequences reportedly achieved was accurate prediction of HLA-A and HLA-B alleles in most subjects. Among TCR sequences, most were rare, though some public TCRs appeared in many donors.

V was clipped by 3 bases and J by 7 bases, with 9 bases between them. The CDR3 is 13 residues long. The germline V gene has CDR1 SGHNT and CDR2 YENEEA. The rearrangement joins TRBV11-3 to TRBJ2-2, with a weak D call TRBD2 (6 bases). This receptor was identified in a woman aged 40 to 49 in good health and CMV-seropositive. The sample comprised PBMCs. In nucleotides, the CDR3 is TGTGCCAGCAGCTTCACCGGGAGCGGGGAGCTGTTTTTT. This gives the protein CASSFTGSGELFF. The full variable domain, in which reference TRBV11-3 and TRBJ2-2 provide the parts outside the CDR3, is EAGVVQSPRYKIIEKKQPVAFWCNPISGHNTLYWYLQNLGQGPELLIRYENEEAVDDSQLPKDRFSAERLKGVDSTLKIQPAELGDSAVYLCASSFTGSGELFFGEGSRLTVL.